The following is a T cell receptor (beta chain) sequence with its context. One entry per CDR3 protein, called by TCRdb with MiXCR from the RT-PCR reads. This sample yields more than 550,000 distinct CDR3 sequences, of which about 14% are seen a single time; roughly 4% belongs to the top ten. The V gene lost 5 bases and the J gene lost 6 bases, with 28 bases spanning the gap. CDR3 size: 18 residues. Germline CDR1 reads ENHRY; CDR2 reads SYGVKD. The V call is TRBV10-3, the J call TRBJ2-5; either TRBD1 or TRBD2 may supply D (5 bases each). The sequenced material came from memory CD4+ T cells from blood. The receptor was derived from a female donor in good health, serving as a healthy control. This chain's CDR3 is CAISKRGVDGTTDQTQYF. In DNA, the CDR3 is TGTGCCATCAGTAAACGAGGGGTCGATGGGACCACAGATCAGACCCAGTACTTC.